This T cell receptor (beta chain) was documented in a study of blood T cell repertoires in COVID-19. Study-level background: Sites in the United States, Italy and Spain provided acute and convalescent COVID-19 samples. The cDNA or gDNA used as material had been derived from T cells, B-cell-depleted T cells, or PBMCs.

As handled by the study authors: Reference gene primer amplification gave nucleated cell count estimates. TCRdb's copy holds only in-frame clones and misses some; the assay was immunoSEQ multiplex PCR. The V and J calls and clone size are taken from that table; D and trimming were inferred from the DNA. The data hold 120,000 to 150,000 clones, with about three quarters observed a single time. This clone was found once. The CDR3 has 20 residues. Trimming pared 0 bases from V and 0 bases from J, leaving 18 bases between. Germline V gene lookup returns CDR1 WSHSY and CDR2 SAAADI. This TCR was recovered from a man aged 50 to 60 with acute or convalescent COVID-19. V and J are TRBV10-2 and TRBJ2-6; D possibly corresponds to TRBD1 (5 bases). The sequencing sample was made of peripheral blood. CDR3 in amino acids: CASSESSPGLTDSGANVLTF. The DNA for the CDR3 is TGCGCCAGCAGTGAGTCATCCCCAGGGCTAACCGACTCTGGGGCCAACGTCCTGACTTTC.